This paragraph covers one T cell receptor beta chain sequence. The data belong to a study of control samples from healthy donors and cancer patients. V shed 6 bases and J shed 0 bases, with 17 bases lying between them. Germline CDR1 reads MNHEY; CDR2 reads SMNVEV (reference sequence). CDR3 length: 16 amino acids. Clones were sequenced by immunoSEQ multiplex PCR, and TCRdb holds only the in-frame ones, with some missing. Of 150,000 to 200,000 clones listed, 90% to 95% are singletons. The TCR originated in a woman younger than 35 in good health. This sequence joins TRBV27 and TRBJ1-1; D perhaps matches TRBD1 (6 bases). Sequenced sample: blood. CDR3 amino acids: CASSLTRTALNTEAFF. CDR3 in DNA: TGTGCCAGCAGCTTGACCCGGACAGCTTTGAACACTGAAGCTTTCTTT.